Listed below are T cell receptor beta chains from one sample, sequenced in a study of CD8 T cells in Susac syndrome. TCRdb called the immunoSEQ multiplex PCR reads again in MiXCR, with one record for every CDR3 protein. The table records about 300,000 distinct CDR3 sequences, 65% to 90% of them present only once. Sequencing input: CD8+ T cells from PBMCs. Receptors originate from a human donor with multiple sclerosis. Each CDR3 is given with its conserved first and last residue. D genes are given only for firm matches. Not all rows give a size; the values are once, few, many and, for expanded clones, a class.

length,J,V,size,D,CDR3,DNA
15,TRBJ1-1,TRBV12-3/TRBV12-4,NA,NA,CASSSSQVMNTEAFF,TGTGCCAGCAGTTCATCTCAGGTAATGAACACTGAAGCTTTCTTT
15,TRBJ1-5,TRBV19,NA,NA,CASSRDYYSNQPQHF,TGTGCCAGTAGTAGAGACTACTATAGCAATCAGCCCCAGCATTTT
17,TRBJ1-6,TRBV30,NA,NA,CAWSGWPVKPYNSPLHF,TGTGCCTGGAGTGGTTGGCCCGTTAAGCCATATAATTCACCCCTCCACTTT
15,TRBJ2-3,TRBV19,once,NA,CASSTRGAALDTQYF,TGTGCCAGTAGTACCCGTGGGGCCGCCCTAGATACGCAGTATTTT
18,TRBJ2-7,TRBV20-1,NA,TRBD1,CSASPWGDRGRGIAEQYF,TGCAGTGCTAGCCCCTGGGGGGACAGGGGGCGCGGAATAGCCGAGCAGTACTTC
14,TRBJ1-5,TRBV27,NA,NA,CASSFVAGRQPQHF,TGTGCCAGCAGTTTTGTAGCAGGCCGGCAGCCCCAGCATTTT
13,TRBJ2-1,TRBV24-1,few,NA,CATSDLGYNEQFF,TGTGCCACCAGTGATTTGGGTTACAATGAGCAGTTCTTC
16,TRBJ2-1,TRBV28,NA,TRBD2,CAILAGGPVIYNEQFF,TGTGCCATCCTAGCGGGAGGGCCCGTAATCTACAATGAGCAGTTCTTC
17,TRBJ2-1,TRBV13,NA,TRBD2,CASSIGLAGASYNEQFF,TGTGCCAGCAGCATAGGACTAGCGGGAGCCTCCTACAATGAGCAGTTCTTC
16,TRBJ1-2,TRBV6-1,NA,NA,CASSKPQGQPPYGYTF,TGTGCCAGCAGTAAACCGCAGGGACAACCCCCCTATGGCTACACCTTC
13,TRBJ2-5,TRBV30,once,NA,CAWRGDSKETQYF,TGTGCGTGGAGGGGGGACAGCAAAGAGACCCAGTACTTC
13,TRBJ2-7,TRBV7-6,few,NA,CASSPRLTYEQYF,TGTGCCAGCAGCCCCCGACTTACCTACGAGCAGTACTTC
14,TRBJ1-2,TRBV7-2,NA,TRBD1,CASSLRQGPYGYTF,TGTGCCAGCAGCTTAAGACAGGGGCCTTATGGCTACACCTTC
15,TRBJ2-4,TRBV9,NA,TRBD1,CASSADRVAKNIQYF,TGTGCCAGCAGCGCGGACAGGGTAGCCAAAAACATTCAGTACTTC
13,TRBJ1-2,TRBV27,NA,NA,CASSLIRGDGYTF,TGTGCCAGCAGTTTAATAAGGGGGGATGGCTACACCTTC
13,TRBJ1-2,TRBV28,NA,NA,CASSPSFVDGYTF,TGTGCCAGCAGTCCATCGTTTGTAGATGGCTACACCTTC
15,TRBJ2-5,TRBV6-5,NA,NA,CASSYSVGEEETQYF,TGTGCCAGCAGTTACTCGGTCGGGGAAGAAGAGACCCAGTACTTC
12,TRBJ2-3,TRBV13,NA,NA,CASSLHTDTQYF,TGTGCCAGCAGCTTACACACAGATACGCAGTATTTT
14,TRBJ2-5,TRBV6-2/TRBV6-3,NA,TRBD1,CASRPGTGQETQYF,TGTGCCAGCAGGCCAGGGACAGGCCAAGAGACCCAGTACTTC
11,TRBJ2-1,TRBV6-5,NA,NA,CAVVRGNEQFF,TGTGCCGTAGTGAGGGGGAATGAGCAGTTCTTC
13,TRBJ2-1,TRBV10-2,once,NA,CASSLYRANEQFF,TGCGCCAGCAGTCTATACAGGGCCAATGAGCAGTTCTTC
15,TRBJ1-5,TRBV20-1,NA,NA,CSASTGDFGNQPQHF,TGCAGTGCGTCGACAGGAGATTTTGGCAATCAGCCCCAGCATTTT
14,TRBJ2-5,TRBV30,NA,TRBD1,CAWDPGQGQETQYF,TGTGCCTGGGATCCGGGACAGGGCCAAGAGACCCAGTACTTC
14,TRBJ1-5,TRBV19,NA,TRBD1,CASKSTGLAQPQHF,TGTGCCAGTAAGTCGACAGGGTTGGCTCAGCCCCAGCATTTT
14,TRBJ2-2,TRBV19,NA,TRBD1,CASIPGQGFGELFF,TGTGCCAGTATCCCGGGACAGGGATTCGGGGAGCTGTTTTTT
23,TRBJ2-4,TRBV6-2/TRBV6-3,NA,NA,CASSTRTGVWLAAIRLAKNIQYF,TGTGCCAGCAGTACCCGCACAGGGGTTTGGCTAGCGGCTATTAGACTAGCCAAAAACATTCAGTACTTC
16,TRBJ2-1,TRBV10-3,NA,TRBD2,CAISSGPRTSADEQFF,TGTGCCATCAGTTCAGGCCCTCGGACTAGCGCTGATGAGCAGTTCTTC
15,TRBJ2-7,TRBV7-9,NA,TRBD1,CASSPWTGPFYEQYF,TGTGCCAGCAGCCCCTGGACAGGCCCCTTCTACGAGCAGTACTTC
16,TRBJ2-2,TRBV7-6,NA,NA,CASSPPRGRGSGELFF,TGTGCCAGCAGCCCACCCCGGGGCAGGGGAAGCGGGGAGCTGTTTTTT
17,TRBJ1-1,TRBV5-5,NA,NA,CASSDTRGARVITEAFF,TGTGCCAGCAGCGATACCCGAGGGGCGCGGGTGATTACTGAAGCTTTCTTT
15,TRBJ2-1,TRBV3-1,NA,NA,CASSQELALYNEQFF,TGTGCCAGCAGCCAAGAACTAGCCCTATACAATGAGCAGTTCTTC
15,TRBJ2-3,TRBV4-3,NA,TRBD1,CASSHTRTGGDTQYF,TGCGCCAGCAGCCATACCCGGACAGGGGGAGATACGCAGTATTTT
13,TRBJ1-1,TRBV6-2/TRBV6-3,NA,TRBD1,CAGQDSMNTEAFF,TGTGCCGGACAGGACAGCATGAACACTGAAGCTTTCTTT